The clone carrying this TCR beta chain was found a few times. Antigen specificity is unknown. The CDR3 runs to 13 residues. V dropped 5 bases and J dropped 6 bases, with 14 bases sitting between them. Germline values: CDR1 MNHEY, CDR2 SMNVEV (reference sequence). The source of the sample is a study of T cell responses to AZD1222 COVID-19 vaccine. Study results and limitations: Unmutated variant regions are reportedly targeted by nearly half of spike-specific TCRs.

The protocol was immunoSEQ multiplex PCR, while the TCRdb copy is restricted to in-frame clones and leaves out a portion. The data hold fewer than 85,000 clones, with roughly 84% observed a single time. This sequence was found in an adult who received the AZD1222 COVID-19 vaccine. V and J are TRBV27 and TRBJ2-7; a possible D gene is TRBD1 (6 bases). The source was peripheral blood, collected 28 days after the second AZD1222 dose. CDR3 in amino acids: CASSHRTVIEQYF. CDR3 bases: TGTGCCAGCAGTCATCGGACAGTTATCGAGCAGTACTTC.